The 14 T cell receptor beta chains below all came from one sample that was sequenced in a study of T cells in Graves' hyperthyroidism and ophthalmopathy. Regions amplified from RNA transcripts were the TCR beta CDR3 regions. With the HTBI primer set, the TCR CDR3 went through a first round of RT-PCR. TCRdb independently ran MiXCR on the multiplex PCR reads; one entry per CDR3 protein. This repertoire shows around 690,000 distinct CDR3 sequences, around 15% found once; its top ten account for around 15%. The sequenced sample consisted of blood. The receptors were gathered from a man aged 45-65 years with Graves' hyperthyroidism.

About this clonotype: A much larger clone sits a single nucleotide away, making a read error possible. The V call is TRBV30, the J call TRBJ1-1; D is unclear. The CDR3 is made up of 12 amino acids. The V gene's germline CDR1 is GTSNPN and CDR2 SVGIG (reference sequence). CDR3 region: CAWSVYNIEAFF. In DNA, the CDR3 is TGTGCCTGGAGTGTATACAACATTGAAGCTTTCTTT.

This clonotype was found many times. The chain is built from TRBV12-3 or TRBV12-4 and TRBJ2-6; TRBD2 matches at 10 bases. J gave up 0 bases and V 5 bases, and 7 bases lay outside the gene matches. CDR3 length: 18 amino acids. Here the CDR3 reads CASSIRTSGNSGANVLTF. CDR3 nucleotide sequence: TGTGCCAGCAGTATACGGACTAGCGGAAACTCTGGGGCCAACGTCCTGACTTTC.

Only a few counts were recorded for this clonotype. This chain joins TRBV20-1 and TRBJ2-1, with 9 bases matching TRBD2. The CDR3 is 16 amino acids. V lost 2 bases, J lost 6 bases, and 11 bases stayed unmatched. Germline CDR1 reads DFQATT; CDR2 reads SNEGSKA (reference sequence). The CDR3 DNA is TGCAGTGCTAGACGGAATAGCGGGAGTCTCGGCAATGAGCAGTTCTTC. Its protein is CSARRNSGSLGNEQFF.

The chain recombines TRBV20-1 with TRBJ2-7, with a tentative D call TRBD1 (6 bases). This CDR3 contains 14 residues. Germline V lookup: CDR1 DFQATT, CDR2 SNEGSKA (reference sequence). The V end lost 4 bases, the J end lost 4 bases, and 17 bases lay between the germline ends. CDR3 sequence: CSAKDRDNEYEQYF. CDR3 in DNA: TGCAGTGCTAAAGACCGGGACAACGAATACGAGCAGTACTTC.

This clonotype was seen at least ten times. The chain is built from TRBV3-1 and TRBJ1-2, with D unresolved. CDR1 is LGHDT and CDR2 is YNNKEL in the germline V gene (reference sequence). The CDR3 consists of 14 residues. V gave up 4 bases and J gave up 4 bases, with 13 bases separating them. The CDR3: CASSPQSSSYGYTF. The CDR3 nucleotides read TGTGCCAGCAGCCCCCAATCGTCTAGCTATGGCTACACCTTC.

Only a few counts were recorded for this clonotype. The chain uses TRBV9 and TRBJ2-1; a possible D gene is TRBD2 (6 bases). This CDR3 is 14 amino acids long. Per the germline V gene, CDR1 is SGDLS and CDR2 is YYNGEE. Trimming cost V 8 bases and J 0 bases, with 12 bases left between them. The CDR3 coding sequence is TGTGCCAGGGGCGGGACCGACTCCTACAATGAGCAGTTCTTC. This encodes CARGGTDSYNEQFF.

This clonotype was seen repeatedly, ten times or more. V is TRBV12-3 or TRBV12-4 and J is TRBJ2-7; possible D gene TRBD1, 6 bases. Trimming removed 3 bases at V and 2 bases at J, with 11 bases between. The CDR3 is made up of 14 amino acids. CDR3 sequence (DNA): TGTGCCAGCAGTTTTACGAGGGGGACCTACGAGCAGTACTTC. Translating it yields CASSFTRGTYEQYF.

The J gene is TRBJ1-5, the V gene TRBV19; D gene unclear. The germline CDR1 and CDR2 sequences are LNHDA and SQIVND (reference sequence). CDR3 length: 18 amino acids. V was clipped by 4 bases and J by 3 bases, with 22 bases between them. In DNA form, the CDR3 reads TGTGCCAGTAGTACCGGGCCTCCTAGAAGACCTTTCAATCAGCCCCAGCATTTT. Translated: CASSTGPPRRPFNQPQHF.

There are a few counts of this clonotype. The chain has TRBV19 and TRBJ2-7, with TRBD2 identical over 11 bases. CDR1 LNHDA and CDR2 SQIVND come from the germline V gene (reference sequence). This CDR3 contains 15 residues. V was pared by 4 bases and J by 6 bases, with 8 bases of the junction left unmatched. The CDR3, as DNA: TGTGCCAGTAGTAGTAGCGGGAGGGCCCTTGGCGAGCAGTACTTC. It encodes CASSSSGRALGEQYF.

This clonotype was seen at least ten times. V and J are TRBV11-1 and TRBJ2-1; 10 bases are shared with TRBD1. Germline trimming cut 4 bases from V and 7 bases from J; bases unmatched to any gene: 1. The CDR3 is 13 amino acids. Germline values: CDR1 SGHAT, CDR2 FQDESV (reference sequence). The CDR3 DNA follows: TGTGCCAGCAGCTGGGACAGGGGTAATGAGCAGTTCTTC. Translation: CASSWDRGNEQFF.

This chain links TRBV24-1 with TRBJ2-1; 10 bases agree with TRBD1. The CDR3 contains 14 residues. CDR1 and CDR2 from the germline V gene are KGHDR and SFDVKD. V shed 10 bases and J 5 bases; nucleotides not matched to a gene: 7. The CDR3 loop is CATRDRGPNNEQFF. The CDR3 coding sequence is TGTGCCACGCGAGACAGGGGGCCAAACAATGAGCAGTTCTTC.

This clonotype showed up many times. V and J are TRBV20-1 and TRBJ2-7; D may be TRBD1 (5 bases). CDR3 length: 12 residues. CDR1 is DFQATT and CDR2 is SNEGSKA in the germline V gene (reference sequence). V was shortened by 4 bases and J by 1 base, with 8 bases between the two germline ends. The DNA for the CDR3 is TGCAGTGCTACAAGACAGTCCTACGAGCAGTACTTC. Encoded protein: CSATRQSYEQYF.

V gene TRBV7-2 combines with J gene TRBJ1-2; no definite D call. Per germline, CDR1 SGHTA and CDR2 FQGNSA. CDR3 size: 14 residues. V was pared by 2 bases and J by 13 bases, with 20 bases between. As DNA, the CDR3 is TGTGCCAGCAGCTTACGGTCATTTGATGATGGCCGCACCTTC. Amino acids: CASSLRSFDDGRTF.

The V gene is TRBV28, the J gene TRBJ1-5; D might be TRBD1 (6 bases). Deletions cut 8 bases from V and 9 bases from J, with 20 bases between. This CDR3 has 14 amino acids. CDR1 and CDR2 from the germline V gene are MDHEN and SYDVKM. CDR3 region: CASHMGGARPPQHF. The CDR3 nucleotides read TGTGCCAGCCACATGGGGGGGGCGCGACCGCCCCAGCATTTT.